These 20 T cell receptor beta chains originate from one sample sequenced in a study of T cells after yellow fever vaccination. TCRdb re-called the 5' RACE reads through MiXCR, storing one row per CDR3 protein. The sample holds 200,000 to 300,000 distinct CDR3 sequences, about 7% seen once. This specimen was CD4+ T cells sorted from PBMCs, taken on the day of the yellow fever booster vaccination. Receptor source: a young man who received the YFV17D yellow fever vaccine.

This clonotype was observed a handful of times. The rearrangement joins TRBV5-1 to TRBJ2-2; TRBD2 might be the D (6 bases). The CDR3 sequence is 15 residues long. The V gene lost 2 bases and the J gene lost 1 base, with 9 bases spanning the gap. Germline CDR1 SGHRS, CDR2 YFSETQ. CDR3: CASSLLRENTGELFF. The DNA for the CDR3 is TGCGCCAGCAGCTTACTGCGGGAGAACACCGGGGAGCTGTTTTTT.

The chain uses TRBV20-1 and TRBJ2-1; D uncertain. Looked up from germline, CDR1 is DFQATT and CDR2 is SNEGSKA (reference sequence). V lost 3 bases and J lost 9, with 12 bases in between. This CDR3 is 12 amino acids long. In DNA form, the CDR3 reads TGCAGTGCTAGTAATCCCCGTGGTGAGCAGTTCTTC. This encodes CSASNPRGEQFF.

The V call is TRBV5-1, the J call TRBJ2-5; D is unresolved. CDR1 and CDR2 from the germline V gene are SGHRS and YFSETQ. Trimming removed 0 bases from V and 5 bases from J, with 14 bases in between. This CDR3 is built from 15 residues. In DNA form, the CDR3 reads TGCGCCAGCAGCTTGGGGGCAGCCGACTTGGAGACCCAGTACTTC. Protein sequence: CASSLGAADLETQYF.

This clonotype occurred many times. The chain recombines TRBV2 with TRBJ2-2; maybe TRBD2 (5 bases). Deletions cut 7 bases from V and 7 bases from J, with 19 bases between. CDR3 size: 15 residues. In germline, CDR1 is SNHLY, CDR2 FYNNEI. CDR3: CASTLVGLEGGELFF. The CDR3 bases are TGTGCCAGCACATTAGTAGGCCTTGAGGGCGGGGAGCTGTTTTTT.

This clonotype came up a few times. The V gene is TRBV7-2, the J gene TRBJ2-3; D unclear. CDR3 length equals 15 residues. CDR1 SGHTA and CDR2 FQGNSA come from the germline V gene. Deletions cut 3 bases from V and 1 base from J, with 11 bases between. The CDR3 reads CASSFVSTGTDTQYF. The CDR3 DNA follows: TGTGCCAGCAGCTTCGTGAGTACAGGCACAGATACGCAGTATTTT.

This clonotype appeared a few times. The rearrangement links TRBV7-2 to TRBJ2-4; weak D call: TRBD2 (7 bases). Trimming removed 3 bases from V and 2 bases from J, with 11 bases in between. Germline V gene data show CDR1 as SGHTA and CDR2 as FQGNSA. The CDR3 has 15 residues. The CDR3 loop reads CASSFRGGSKNIQYF. In DNA form, the CDR3 reads TGTGCCAGCAGCTTTAGGGGGGGTTCCAAAAACATTCAGTACTTC.

This clonotype was seen many times. This chain links TRBV2 with TRBJ2-3; 9 bases are a match to TRBD1. The ends lost 8 bases at V and 3 bases at J; junction bases unmatched: 6. The CDR3 runs 14 residues. Germline V gene data show CDR1 as SNHLY and CDR2 as FYNNEI. The CDR3 protein is CASSGQGRTDTQYF. In nucleotides, the CDR3 is TGTGCCAGCTCGGGACAGGGAAGAACAGATACGCAGTATTTT.

This clonotype was recorded a few times. The chain uses TRBV27 and TRBJ2-5, with TRBD2 matching 8 bases. Germline loops: CDR1 MNHEY, CDR2 SMNVEV (reference sequence). The CDR3 runs 16 residues. The V and J ends lost 4 bases and 2 bases, in that order; junction bases with no gene match: 9. In nucleotides, the CDR3 is TGTGCCAGCAGTTCACTAGCGGCGATTCCTCAAGAGACCCAGTACTTC. Protein: CASSSLAAIPQETQYF.

This clonotype was picked up a small number of times. The rearrangement uses TRBV5-1 and TRBJ1-2, with TRBD1 as a possible D gene (5 bases). The V gene lost 0 bases and the J gene lost 2 bases, with 8 bases spanning the gap. Germline CDR1 SGHRS, CDR2 YFSETQ. This CDR3 spans 14 amino acids. The CDR3 loop reads CASSLEGSNYGYTF. In DNA, the CDR3 is TGCGCCAGCAGCTTGGAGGGGTCCAACTATGGCTACACCTTC.

There are many counts of this clonotype. This chain links TRBV5-1 with TRBJ2-3; the D gene is possibly TRBD1 (6 bases). The CDR3 spans 14 residues. Trimming removed 2 bases at V and 4 bases at J, with 11 bases between. Germline CDR1 and CDR2: SGHRS and YFSETQ. CDR3 nucleotides: TGCGCCAGCAGCTTAGGACAGCATTCAGATACGCAGTATTTT. Amino acids: CASSLGQHSDTQYF.

This clonotype was detected only a few times. The chain is built from TRBV12-3 or TRBV12-4 and TRBJ1-6; D not resolved. The CDR3 loop spans 13 amino acids. The germline V and J ends were trimmed by 3 bases and 8 bases, with 8 bases remaining between them. Here the CDR3 DNA reads TGTGCCAGCAGTTTCATTTCGGATTCACCCCTCCACTTT. This encodes CASSFISDSPLHF.

This clonotype has a handful of counts. The chain combines TRBV20-1 with TRBJ2-7; the D gene is possibly TRBD2 (5 bases). There are 15 residues in the CDR3. The V end lost 0 bases, the J end lost 3 bases, and 15 bases lay between the germline ends. The V gene's germline CDR1 is DFQATT and CDR2 SNEGSKA (reference sequence). CDR3: CSARDRSRGFYEQYF. The CDR3 nucleotides are TGCAGTGCTAGAGATAGGTCCCGGGGTTTCTACGAGCAGTACTTC.

This rearrangement joins TRBV5-1 to TRBJ2-3; D possibly matches TRBD1 or TRBD2 (6 bases each). The CDR3 covers 14 residues. Germline CDR1 SGHRS, CDR2 YFSETQ. The ends were cut back, 4 bases at V and 5 bases at J, with 14 bases in the middle. DNA of the CDR3: TGCGCCAGCAGCCCCCGGGGGCAGAGAGATACGCAGTATTTT. This encodes CASSPRGQRDTQYF.

There are many counts of this clonotype. The rearrangement links TRBV7-2 to TRBJ2-1; 13 nucleotides agree with TRBD2. Per the germline V gene, CDR1 is SGHTA and CDR2 is FQGNSA. This CDR3 region has 16 residues. Germline trimming cut 6 bases from V and 7 bases from J; bases unmatched to any gene: 9. The CDR3 loop reads CASSPSRTSGSNEQFF. CDR3 coding DNA: TGTGCCAGCAGTCCTAGCAGGACTAGCGGGAGTAATGAGCAGTTCTTC.

The chain couples TRBV11-2 to TRBJ1-1; D uncertain. From germline, CDR1 is SGHAT and CDR2 FQNNGV. The V and J ends lost 0 bases and 11 bases respectively, with 19 bases between them. The CDR3 spans 15 residues. The CDR3 nucleotides are TGTGCCAGCAGCTTAGATTCGGGTGGCCAGATGGCGGCTTTCTTT. Protein product: CASSLDSGGQMAAFF.

This clonotype was observed a few times. V usage is TRBV7-2 and J usage is TRBJ2-1; D tentatively reads TRBD1 or TRBD2 (5 bases each). This CDR3 comprises 15 residues. V dropped 7 bases and J dropped 7 bases, with 20 bases sitting between them. From germline, CDR1 is SGHTA and CDR2 FQGNSA. The CDR3 spells CASTEAGLRGNEQFF. The CDR3, as DNA: TGTGCCAGCACCGAGGCTGGATTGAGGGGAAATGAGCAGTTCTTC.

A few counts support this clonotype. This chain connects TRBV25-1 to TRBJ2-2; D may be TRBD2 (6 bases). CDR3 length equals 17 residues. Germline-derived CDR1 and CDR2 are MGHDK and SYGVNS. Trimming took 5 bases from V and 3 from J, leaving 19 bases between them. The CDR3 reads CASSSSVGGYYTGELFF. As DNA, the CDR3 is TGTGCCAGCAGTTCCTCCGTGGGGGGATACTACACCGGGGAGCTGTTTTTT.

This clonotype was counted many times. The chain combines TRBV7-2 with TRBJ2-5; D call uncertain. This CDR3 is built from 16 residues. In germline, CDR1 is SGHTA, CDR2 FQGNSA. The germline V and J ends were trimmed by 1 base and 5 bases, with 17 bases remaining between them. The CDR3: CASSLEGQEIHETQYF. The CDR3 nucleotides read TGTGCCAGCAGCTTAGAGGGTCAAGAGATCCATGAGACCCAGTACTTC.

There are a few counts of this clonotype. The chain recombines TRBV5-1 with TRBJ1-1; unclear D gene. Germline V gene lookup returns CDR1 SGHRS and CDR2 YFSETQ. The CDR3 extends over 13 amino acids. Deletions cut 4 bases from V and 1 base from J, with 8 bases between. CDR3 in DNA: TGCGCCAGCAGCCCCCCCGGGAACACTGAAGCTTTCTTT. Protein product: CASSPPGNTEAFF.

As to this clonotype: This may come from a read error, since a much larger clone is one base off. The CDR3, as DNA: TGTGCCAACAGTCCCGACAGGGGTAGCAATCAGCCCCAGCATTTT. It is translated as CANSPDRGSNQPQHF. The chain employs TRBV27 and TRBJ1-5, with 8 bases aligning to TRBD1. This CDR3 is 15 amino acids long. Germline CDR1 is MNHEY and CDR2 is SMNVEV (reference sequence).